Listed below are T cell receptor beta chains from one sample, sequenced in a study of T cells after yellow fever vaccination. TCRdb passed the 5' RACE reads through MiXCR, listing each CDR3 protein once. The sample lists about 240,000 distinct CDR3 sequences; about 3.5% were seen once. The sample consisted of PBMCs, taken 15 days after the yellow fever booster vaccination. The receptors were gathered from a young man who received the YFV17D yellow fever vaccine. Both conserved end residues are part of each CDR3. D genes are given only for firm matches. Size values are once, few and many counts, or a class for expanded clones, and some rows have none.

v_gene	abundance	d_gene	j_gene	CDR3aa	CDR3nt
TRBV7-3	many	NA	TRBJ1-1	CASSSGSSDFREAFF	TGTGCCAGCAGCTCCGGTTCGTCCGACTTTCGAGAAGCTTTCTTT
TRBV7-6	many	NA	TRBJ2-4	CASSLDPVGDIQYF	TGTGCCAGCAGCTTAGACCCTGTCGGGGACATTCAGTACTTC
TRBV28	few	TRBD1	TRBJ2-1	CASSLNTGVSYNEQFF	TGTGCCAGCAGTTTAAATACAGGGGTCTCCTACAATGAGCAGTTCTTC
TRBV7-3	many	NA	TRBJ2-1	CASSNYPDGYNEQFF	TGTGCCAGCAGCAACTACCCGGACGGCTACAATGAGCAGTTCTTC
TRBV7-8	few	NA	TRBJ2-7	CASSSSSKRVPYEQYF	TGTGCCAGCAGCTCCTCAAGTAAGCGGGTCCCCTACGAGCAGTACTTC
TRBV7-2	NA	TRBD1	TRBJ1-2	CASSLNRGVYGYTF	TGTGCCAGCAGCTTAAACAGGGGGGTCTATGGCTACACCTTC
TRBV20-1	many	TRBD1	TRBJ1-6	CSAAPPTGGNSPLHF	TGCAGTGCCGCCCCCCCGACAGGGGGAAATTCACCCCTCCACTTT
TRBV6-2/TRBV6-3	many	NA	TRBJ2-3	CASLYRGSYTQYF	TGTGCCAGCCTTTACCGAGGGAGTTATACGCAGTATTTT
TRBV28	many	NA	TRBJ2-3	CASSSPGLGDTQYF	TGTGCCAGCAGTTCCCCAGGTCTCGGGGATACGCAGTATTTT
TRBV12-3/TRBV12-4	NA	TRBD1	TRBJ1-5	CASSSQQGRQPQHF	TGTGCCAGCAGTTCACAACAGGGGCGGCAGCCCCAGCATTTT
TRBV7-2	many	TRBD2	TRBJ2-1	CASSLGPAGNEQFF	TGTGCCAGCAGCTTAGGTCCAGCGGGGAATGAGCAGTTCTTC
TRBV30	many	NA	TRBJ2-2	CAWSVGGELFF	TGTGCCTGGAGTGTAGGCGGGGAGCTGTTTTTT
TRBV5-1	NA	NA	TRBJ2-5	CASRGSTAGGETQYF	TGCGCCAGCAGAGGAAGTACCGCCGGGGGAGAGACCCAGTACTTC
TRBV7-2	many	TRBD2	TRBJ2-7	CASSLGLAGGYEQYF	TGTGCCAGCAGCTTAGGACTAGCGGGGGGATACGAGCAGTACTTC
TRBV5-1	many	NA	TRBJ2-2	CASSFMTTNTGELFF	TGCGCCAGCAGCTTTATGACAACGAACACCGGGGAGCTGTTTTTT
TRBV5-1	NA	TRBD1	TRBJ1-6	CASSLGQGIGGYNSPLHF	TGCGCCAGCAGCTTGGGACAGGGAATCGGGGGATATAATTCACCCCTCCACTTT
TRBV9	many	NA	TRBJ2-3	CASSVLASTDTQYF	TGTGCCAGCAGCGTTTTAGCGAGCACAGATACGCAGTATTTT
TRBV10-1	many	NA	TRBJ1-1	CASSTSGSTEAFF	TGCGCCAGCAGTACCTCAGGGTCCACTGAAGCTTTCTTT
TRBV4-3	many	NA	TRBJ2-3	CASSQDFNTDTQYF	TGCGCCAGCAGCCAAGACTTCAACACAGATACGCAGTATTTT
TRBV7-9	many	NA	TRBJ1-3	CASSLSQGSGNTIYF	TGTGCCAGCAGCCTGTCACAGGGATCTGGAAACACCATATATTTT
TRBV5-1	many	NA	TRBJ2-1	CASSFTGYRQFF	TGCGCCAGCAGCTTTACAGGGTATCGGCAGTTCTTC
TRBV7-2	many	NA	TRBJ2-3	CASSFGSTGEDTQYF	TGTGCCAGCAGCTTCGGGTCAACAGGAGAGGATACGCAGTATTTT
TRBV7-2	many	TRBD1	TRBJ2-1	CASSFAQGAYNEQFF	TGTGCCAGCAGCTTTGCTCAGGGGGCTTACAATGAGCAGTTCTTC
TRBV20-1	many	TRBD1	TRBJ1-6	CSAIRRDRASSPLHF	TGCAGTGCTATTCGCCGGGACAGGGCAAGTTCACCCCTCCACTTT
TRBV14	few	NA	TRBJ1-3	CASSPFRNTIYF	TGTGCCAGCAGCCCGTTCCGAAACACCATATATTTT
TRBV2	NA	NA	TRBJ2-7	CASSEGLVQQYF	TGTGCCAGCAGTGAAGGTCTAGTTCAGCAGTACTTC